This is a list of T cell receptor beta chains from one sample in a study of cytomegalovirus exposure and HLA in healthy donors. Profiled with immunoSEQ multiplex PCR; TCRdb holds only in-frame clones, not every one. This sample has 150,000 to 200,000 clones, with about four fifths found just once. Sample: PBMCs. Every receptor here comes from a woman aged 25 to 39 in good health and CMV-seropositive. Each CDR3 is given with its conserved first and last residue. The D gene is left open where the match is weak. Rows may omit the clone size; those that give it use once, few, many or a size class.

v_gene: TRBV28
j_gene: TRBJ2-1
abundance: -
d_gene: -
CDR3aa: CASSFGGYGNEQFF
CDR3nt: TGTGCCAGCAGTTTTGGGGGCTATGGGAATGAGCAGTTCTTC

v_gene: TRBV5-1
j_gene: TRBJ1-4
abundance: -
d_gene: TRBD1
CDR3aa: CASSLDGTANEKLFF
CDR3nt: TGCGCCAGCAGCTTGGATGGGACAGCTAATGAAAAACTGTTTTTT

v_gene: TRBV7-2
j_gene: TRBJ1-2
abundance: -
d_gene: TRBD1
CDR3aa: CASSLDRVPPSTF
CDR3nt: TGTGCCAGCAGCCTCGACAGGGTTCCCCCCTCTACCTTC

v_gene: TRBV7-9
j_gene: TRBJ2-1
abundance: -
d_gene: TRBD2
CDR3aa: CASSPIAGGYNEQFF
CDR3nt: TGTGCCAGCAGCCCCATAGCGGGGGGATACAATGAGCAGTTCTTC

v_gene: TRBV15
j_gene: TRBJ2-7
abundance: -
d_gene: -
CDR3aa: CATSRLLGEVSYEQYF
CDR3nt: TGTGCCACCAGCAGACTATTGGGGGAGGTCTCCTACGAGCAGTACTTC

v_gene: TRBV18
j_gene: TRBJ1-2
abundance: -
d_gene: -
CDR3aa: CASSGFNYGYTF
CDR3nt: TGTGCCAGCTCCGGGTTTAACTATGGCTACACCTTC

v_gene: TRBV2
j_gene: TRBJ2-1
abundance: -
d_gene: TRBD1
CDR3aa: CASRGQGKFF
CDR3nt: TGTGCCAGCCGAGGACAGGGGAAGTTCTTC

v_gene: TRBV14
j_gene: TRBJ1-1
abundance: once
d_gene: -
CDR3aa: CASSPSWANTEAFF
CDR3nt: TGTGCCAGCAGCCCCTCGTGGGCGAACACTGAAGCTTTCTTT

v_gene: TRBV5-1
j_gene: TRBJ2-2
abundance: once
d_gene: -
CDR3aa: CASSPPGAGELFF
CDR3nt: TGCGCCAGCAGCCCTCCCGGGGCCGGGGAGCTGTTTTTT

v_gene: TRBV7-9
j_gene: TRBJ2-7
abundance: -
d_gene: TRBD1
CDR3aa: CASSPVGQGAYEQYF
CDR3nt: TGTGCCAGCAGCCCCGTCGGGCAGGGGGCCTACGAGCAGTACTTC

v_gene: TRBV2
j_gene: TRBJ2-3
abundance: -
d_gene: -
CDR3aa: CASTSAYDTQYF
CDR3nt: TGTGCCAGCACCAGCGCTTACGATACGCAGTATTTT

v_gene: TRBV5-1
j_gene: TRBJ2-3
abundance: -
d_gene: TRBD2
CDR3aa: CASSDGGSWTDTQYF
CDR3nt: TGCGCCTCCTCTGACGGGGGGAGTTGGACAGATACGCAGTATTTT

v_gene: TRBV9
j_gene: TRBJ2-1
abundance: -
d_gene: -
CDR3aa: CASSNQGSDEQFF
CDR3nt: TGTGCCAGCAGCAATCAGGGGTCCGATGAGCAGTTCTTC

v_gene: TRBV9
j_gene: TRBJ1-3
abundance: -
d_gene: -
CDR3aa: CASSGSYSGNTIYF
CDR3nt: TGTGCCAGCAGCGGAAGCTACTCTGGAAACACCATATATTTT

v_gene: TRBV5-1
j_gene: TRBJ2-1
abundance: -
d_gene: -
CDR3aa: CASSWENEQFF
CDR3nt: TGCGCCAGCAGCTGGGAGAATGAGCAGTTCTTC

v_gene: TRBV2
j_gene: TRBJ2-7
abundance: -
d_gene: TRBD1
CDR3aa: CATHIGQGQAYEQYF
CDR3nt: TGTGCCACCCACATCGGACAGGGTCAAGCCTACGAGCAGTACTTC

v_gene: TRBV6-5
j_gene: TRBJ2-7
abundance: -
d_gene: TRBD1
CDR3aa: CASSYAGTGLAYEQYF
CDR3nt: TGTGCCAGCAGTTACGCCGGGACAGGGTTAGCCTACGAGCAGTACTTC

v_gene: TRBV29-1
j_gene: TRBJ2-3
abundance: few
d_gene: TRBD2
CDR3aa: CSVGPSGISTDTQYF
CDR3nt: TGCAGCGTTGGTCCTAGCGGAATTAGCACAGATACGCAGTATTTT

v_gene: TRBV7-8
j_gene: TRBJ1-5
abundance: few
d_gene: -
CDR3aa: CASSLILNQPQHF
CDR3nt: TGTGCCAGCAGCTTAATTCTTAATCAGCCCCAGCATTTT

v_gene: TRBV5-1
j_gene: TRBJ2-2
abundance: -
d_gene: -
CDR3aa: CASSLRTANTGELFF
CDR3nt: TGCGCCAGCAGCTTAAGGACAGCGAACACCGGGGAGCTGTTTTTT

v_gene: TRBV19
j_gene: TRBJ2-1
abundance: -
d_gene: TRBD2
CDR3aa: CASSIGIGLAGEQFF
CDR3nt: TGTGCCAGTAGTATAGGGATAGGGCTAGCGGGGGAGCAGTTCTTC

v_gene: TRBV19
j_gene: TRBJ2-1
abundance: -
d_gene: -
CDR3aa: CASTGLVLDNEQFF
CDR3nt: TGTGCCAGTACGGGACTTGTTCTCGACAATGAGCAGTTCTTC

v_gene: TRBV15
j_gene: TRBJ2-3
abundance: once
d_gene: -
CDR3aa: CATSRVRGPASTDTQYF
CDR3nt: TGTGCCACCAGCAGAGTTCGCGGTCCCGCTAGCACAGATACGCAGTATTTT

v_gene: TRBV28
j_gene: TRBJ1-2
abundance: -
d_gene: -
CDR3aa: CASSFPQTGLDRKGYGYTF
CDR3nt: TGTGCCAGCAGTTTCCCCCAAACAGGGTTGGATCGAAAGGGCTATGGCTACACCTTC

v_gene: TRBV2
j_gene: TRBJ1-1
abundance: many
d_gene: -
CDR3aa: CASSENLWSFF
CDR3nt: TGTGCCAGCAGTGAAAACTTGTGGTCTTTCTTT

v_gene: TRBV11-3
j_gene: TRBJ2-2
abundance: -
d_gene: TRBD1
CDR3aa: CASSKDRGGTGELFF
CDR3nt: TGTGCCAGCAGTAAGGACAGGGGAGGGACCGGGGAGCTGTTTTTT

v_gene: TRBV14
j_gene: TRBJ1-1
abundance: -
d_gene: TRBD1
CDR3aa: CASSPTGGTEAFF
CDR3nt: TGTGCCAGCAGCCCTACAGGGGGCACTGAAGCTTTCTTT

v_gene: TRBV15
j_gene: TRBJ1-5
abundance: -
d_gene: -
CDR3aa: CATSRDLGGVGQPQHF
CDR3nt: TGTGCCACCAGCAGAGATCTCGGGGGGGTGGGCCAGCCCCAGCATTTT

v_gene: TRBV18
j_gene: TRBJ2-5
abundance: -
d_gene: -
CDR3aa: CASSPKEDKQETQYF
CDR3nt: TGTGCCAGCTCACCAAAAGAGGACAAACAAGAGACCCAGTACTTC

v_gene: TRBV19
j_gene: TRBJ1-3
abundance: -
d_gene: -
CDR3aa: CASSIQDYSGNTIYF
CDR3nt: TGTGCCAGTAGTATTCAGGATTACTCTGGAAACACCATATATTTT

v_gene: TRBV20-1
j_gene: TRBJ1-1
abundance: -
d_gene: TRBD1
CDR3aa: CSAGQGEAFF
CDR3nt: TGCAGTGCTGGACAGGGTGAAGCTTTCTTT

v_gene: TRBV7-9
j_gene: TRBJ2-2
abundance: -
d_gene: -
CDR3aa: CASSRLGGSLTGELFF
CDR3nt: TGTGCCAGCAGCCGACTAGGGGGCAGTTTGACCGGGGAGCTGTTTTTT

v_gene: TRBV18
j_gene: TRBJ2-7
abundance: -
d_gene: -
CDR3aa: CASSPSVRYEQYF
CDR3nt: TGTGCCAGCTCACCTAGCGTCCGCTACGAGCAGTACTTC

v_gene: TRBV15
j_gene: TRBJ1-4
abundance: -
d_gene: TRBD1
CDR3aa: CATSRGFRQGGEEKLFF
CDR3nt: TGTGCCACCAGCAGAGGTTTTAGGCAGGGGGGAGAGGAAAAACTGTTTTTT

v_gene: TRBV11-2
j_gene: TRBJ2-1
abundance: -
d_gene: -
CDR3aa: CASRGGTYNEQFF
CDR3nt: TGTGCCAGCAGAGGGGGAACCTACAATGAGCAGTTCTTC

v_gene: TRBV6-5
j_gene: TRBJ1-2
abundance: -
d_gene: -
CDR3aa: CASRGMGAGYTF
CDR3nt: TGTGCCAGCAGGGGGATGGGAGCCGGCTACACCTTC

v_gene: TRBV7-9
j_gene: TRBJ1-2
abundance: -
d_gene: -
CDR3aa: CASSLDRSGYTF
CDR3nt: TGTGCCAGCAGCTTAGACAGGAGTGGCTACACCTTC

v_gene: TRBV28
j_gene: TRBJ2-5
abundance: -
d_gene: -
CDR3aa: CASRTGTFSPETQYF
CDR3nt: TGTGCCAGCAGAACCGGGACATTCAGTCCGGAGACCCAGTACTTC

v_gene: TRBV7-8
j_gene: TRBJ2-5
abundance: -
d_gene: -
CDR3aa: CASSPPAYQETQYF
CDR3nt: TGTGCCAGCAGCCCCCCAGCGTACCAAGAGACCCAGTACTTC